This TCR beta chain stems from a study of cytomegalovirus exposure and HLA in healthy donors. The V end lost 7 bases, the J end lost 0 bases, and 15 bases lay between the germline ends. The germline V gene encodes CDR1 SNHLY and CDR2 FYNNEI. The CDR3 runs 15 residues. Whole-study results and caveats: For most TCR beta V segments, an earlier analysis put the productive rate at about 87% or about 30% of the time.

About this clone: What it binds is not known.

It was with 60 Vbeta and 13 Jbeta primers that the PCR ran. Profiled with immunoSEQ multiplex PCR; TCRdb holds only in-frame clones, not every one. The sample lists fewer than 200,000 clones, 68% occurring once. The material sequenced was PBMCs. The rearrangement joins TRBV2 to TRBJ1-1, with D perhaps TRBD1 (6 bases). The receptor was isolated from a man over 45 in good health and CMV-seronegative. The CDR3 DNA reads TGTGCCAGCAAATGGAGACAGGTAATGAACACTGAAGCTTTCTTT. Protein sequence: CASKWRQVMNTEAFF. The variable domain in full, completed from reference TRBV2 and TRBJ1-1, reads EPEVTQTPSHQVTQMGQEVILRCVPISNHLYFYWYRQILGQKVEFLVSFYNNEISEKSEIFDDQFSVERPDGSNFTLKIRSTKLEDSAMYFCASKWRQVMNTEAFFGQGTRLTVV.